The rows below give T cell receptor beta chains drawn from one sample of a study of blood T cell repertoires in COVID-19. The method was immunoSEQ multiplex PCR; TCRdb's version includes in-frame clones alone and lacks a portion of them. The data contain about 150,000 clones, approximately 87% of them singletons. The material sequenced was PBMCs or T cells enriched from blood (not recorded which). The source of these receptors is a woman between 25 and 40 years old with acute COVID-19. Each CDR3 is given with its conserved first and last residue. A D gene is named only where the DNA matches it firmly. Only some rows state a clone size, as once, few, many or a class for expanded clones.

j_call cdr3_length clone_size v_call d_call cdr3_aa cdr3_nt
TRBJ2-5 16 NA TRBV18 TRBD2 CASSPPLAGEVETQYF TGTGCCAGCTCACCACCGTTGGCGGGAGAAGTAGAGACCCAGTACTTC
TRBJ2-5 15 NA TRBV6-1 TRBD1 CASSDGTGYMLTQYF TGTGCCAGCAGTGACGGGACAGGGTACATGTTGACCCAGTACTTC
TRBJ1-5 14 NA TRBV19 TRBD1 CASSIQGAEGPQHF TGTGCCAGTAGTATCCAGGGGGCGGAGGGGCCCCAGCATTTT
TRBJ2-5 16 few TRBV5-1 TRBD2 CASSFMTGRPQETQYF TGCGCCAGCAGCTTTATGACCGGGAGGCCCCAAGAGACCCAGTACTTC
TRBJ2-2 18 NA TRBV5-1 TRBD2 CASSAATSGRTGTGELFF TGCGCCAGCAGCGCCGCGACTAGCGGGAGGACGGGCACCGGGGAGCTGTTTTTT
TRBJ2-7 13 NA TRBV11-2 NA CASSLGGSYEQYF TGTGCCAGCAGCTTAGGAGGTAGCTACGAGCAGTACTTC
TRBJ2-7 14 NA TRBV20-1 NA CSASRSGPPYEQYF TGCAGTGCTAGTAGGAGCGGTCCCCCCTACGAGCAGTACTTC
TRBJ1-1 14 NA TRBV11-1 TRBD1 CASSLAPLQGEAFF TGTGCCAGCAGCTTAGCGCCCTTACAGGGGGAAGCTTTCTTT
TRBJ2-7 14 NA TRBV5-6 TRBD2 CASSLRAGAYEQYF TGTGCCAGCAGCTTAAGAGCGGGAGCCTACGAGCAGTACTTC
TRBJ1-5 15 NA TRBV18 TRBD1 CASSPGAGGWEPQHF TGTGCCAGCTCACCAGGGGCAGGGGGCTGGGAGCCCCAGCATTTT
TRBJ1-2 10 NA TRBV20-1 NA CSASASGYTF TGCAGTGCTAGCGCGAGTGGCTACACCTTC
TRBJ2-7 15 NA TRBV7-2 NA CASSPPQGGRFGQYF TGTGCCAGCAGCCCTCCCCAGGGGGGACGCTTCGGGCAGTACTTC
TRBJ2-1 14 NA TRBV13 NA CASADSSSYNEQFF TGTGCCAGCGCGGACTCAAGCTCCTACAATGAGCAGTTCTTC
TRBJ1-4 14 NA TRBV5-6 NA CASSLRGGGGKLFF TGTGCCAGCAGCTTACGGGGTGGAGGCGGAAAACTGTTTTTT
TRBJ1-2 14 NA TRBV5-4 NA CASSPDRPNYGYTF TGTGCCAGCAGCCCCGACAGGCCTAACTATGGCTACACCTTC
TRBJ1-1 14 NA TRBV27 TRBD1 CASSYAPGGTEAFF TGTGCCAGCAGTTATGCTCCAGGGGGCACTGAAGCTTTCTTT
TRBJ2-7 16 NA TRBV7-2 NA CASSSRDSAYGYEQYF TGTGCCAGCAGCTCGCGGGACTCGGCCTATGGGTACGAGCAGTACTTC
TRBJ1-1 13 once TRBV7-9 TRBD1 CASSLGQGAQAFF TGTGCCAGCAGCTTAGGGCAGGGGGCACAAGCTTTCTTT
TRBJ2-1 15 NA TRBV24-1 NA CATSVGLAAYNEQFF TGTGCCACCAGTGTAGGGTTAGCGGCTTACAATGAGCAGTTCTTC
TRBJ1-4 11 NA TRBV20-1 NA CSASVVEKLFF TGCAGTGCTAGCGTCGTTGAAAAACTGTTTTTT
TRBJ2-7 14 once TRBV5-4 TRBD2 CASSSLAGAYEQYF TGTGCCAGCAGCTCACTAGCGGGAGCCTACGAGCAGTACTTC
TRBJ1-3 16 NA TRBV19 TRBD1 CASSTKTGDPGNTIYF TGTGCCAGTAGTACTAAGACAGGGGACCCTGGAAACACCATATATTTT
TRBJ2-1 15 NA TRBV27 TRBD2 CASRLGAGSYNEQFF TGTGCCAGCAGGTTGGGAGCGGGATCCTACAATGAGCAGTTCTTC
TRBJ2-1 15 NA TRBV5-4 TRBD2 CASSFAGGSYNEQFF TGTGCCAGCAGCTTCGCGGGAGGGTCCTACAATGAGCAGTTCTTC
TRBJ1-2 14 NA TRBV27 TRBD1 CASRSAGGYYGYTF TGTGCCAGCAGAAGCGCAGGGGGATACTATGGCTACACCTTC
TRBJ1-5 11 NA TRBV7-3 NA CASSPDQPQHF TGTGCCAGCAGCCCCGATCAGCCCCAGCATTTT
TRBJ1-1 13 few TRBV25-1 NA CASNQGMNTEAFF TGTGCCAGCAATCAGGGGATGAACACTGAAGCTTTCTTT
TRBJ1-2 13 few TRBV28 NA CASSLGGARGYTF TGTGCCAGCAGTTTGGGGGGGGCAAGAGGCTACACCTTC
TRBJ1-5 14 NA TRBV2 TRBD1 CATRGQGHNQPQHF TGTGCCACCCGAGGACAGGGGCACAATCAGCCCCAGCATTTT
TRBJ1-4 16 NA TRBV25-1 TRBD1 CASSEPATGSNEKLFF TGTGCCAGCAGTGAACCAGCGACAGGGTCGAATGAAAAACTGTTTTTT
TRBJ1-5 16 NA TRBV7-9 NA CASSLQFGGLDQPQHF TGTGCCAGCAGCTTACAGTTCGGGGGGCTTGATCAGCCCCAGCATTTT
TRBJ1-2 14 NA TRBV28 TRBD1 CASSYGTGPYGYTF TGTGCCAGCAGCTACGGGACAGGTCCCTATGGCTACACCTTC
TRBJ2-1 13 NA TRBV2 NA CASSVRGYNEQFF TGTGCCAGCAGTGTTAGGGGGTACAATGAGCAGTTCTTC
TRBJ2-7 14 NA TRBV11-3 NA CASSLGRGSYEQYF TGTGCCAGCAGCTTAGGCAGGGGATCCTACGAGCAGTACTTC
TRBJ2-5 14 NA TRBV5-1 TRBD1 CASSRGQGRETQYF TGCGCCAGCAGCCGGGGACAGGGAAGGGAGACCCAGTACTTC
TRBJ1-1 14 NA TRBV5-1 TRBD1 CASSLQGANTEAFF TGCGCCAGCAGCTTACAGGGGGCGAACACTGAAGCTTTCTTT
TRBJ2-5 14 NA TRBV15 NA CATSRGGLVQTQYF TGTGCCACCAGCAGAGGGGGACTTGTACAGACCCAGTACTTC
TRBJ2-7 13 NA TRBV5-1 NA CASSLAGLYEQYF TGCGCCAGCAGCTTGGCAGGGTTATACGAGCAGTACTTC
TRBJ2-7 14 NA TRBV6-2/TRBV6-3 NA CASSYAGSPYEQYF TGTGCCAGCAGTTACGCGGGAAGTCCCTACGAGCAGTACTTC
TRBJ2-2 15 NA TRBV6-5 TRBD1 CASSYRQGNTGELFF TGTGCCAGCAGTTACCGACAGGGGAACACCGGGGAGCTGTTTTTT
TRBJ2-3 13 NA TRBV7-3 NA CASSSSYADTQYF TGTGCCAGCAGCTCCTCCTATGCAGATACGCAGTATTTT
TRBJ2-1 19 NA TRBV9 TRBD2 CASSVVGLASGRDDYEQFF TGTGCCAGCAGCGTAGTAGGACTGGCTAGCGGGAGGGACGACTATGAGCAGTTCTTC
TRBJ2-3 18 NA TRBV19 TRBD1 CASSIDRGTGLGTDTQYF TGTGCCAGTAGTATAGATCGCGGGACAGGGCTCGGCACAGATACGCAGTATTTT
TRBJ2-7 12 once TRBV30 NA CAWSSGAYEQYF TGTGCCTGGAGTTCGGGGGCCTACGAGCAGTACTTC
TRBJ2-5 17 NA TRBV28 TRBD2 CASSLAFVPGGQETQYF TGTGCCAGCAGTTTGGCCTTTGTCCCGGGGGGGCAAGAGACCCAGTACTTC
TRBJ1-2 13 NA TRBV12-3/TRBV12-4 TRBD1 CASSLGQGDGYTF TGTGCCAGCAGTTTAGGGCAGGGGGACGGCTACACCTTC
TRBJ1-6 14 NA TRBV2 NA CASKGGQENSPLHF TGTGCCAGCAAGGGCGGACAAGAGAATTCACCCCTCCACTTT
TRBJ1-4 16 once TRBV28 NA CATRGRIRSGVEKLFF TGTGCCACAAGGGGCAGAATCCGCTCAGGGGTTGAAAAACTGTTTTTT
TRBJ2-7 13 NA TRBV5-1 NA CASSLPTPYEQYF TGCGCCAGCAGCTTGCCTACCCCCTACGAGCAGTACTTC